Listed below are T cell receptor beta chains from one sample, sequenced in a study of T-cell memory formation after mild COVID-19. TCRdb called the 5' RACE reads again in MiXCR, with one record for every CDR3 protein. The sample holds some 54,000 distinct CDR3 sequences, 9.5% seen once. Sequenced material: PBMCs or a T cell subset sorted from them (not recorded which). These receptor sequences come from a man aged 18 to 30 who had mild COVID-19 (a few samples of this study predate the infection). Cell type and time point are not known. Both conserved end residues are part of each CDR3. D genes are given only for firm matches. Some rows mark clone size as missing; the rest say once, few, many or name a class of expanded clone.

V gene: TRBV5-6; clone size: few; D gene: .; J gene: TRBJ1-2; CDR3 DNA: TGTGCCAGCAGCATTAACTATGGCTACACCTTC; CDR3 protein: CASSINYGYTF
V gene: TRBV7-3; clone size: many; D gene: .; J gene: TRBJ1-1; CDR3 DNA: TGTGCCAGCAGCTTAGGCCCCGGTGGCACTGAAGCTTTCTTT; CDR3 protein: CASSLGPGGTEAFF
V gene: TRBV7-9; clone size: few; D gene: .; J gene: TRBJ1-1; CDR3 DNA: TGTGCCAGCAGTCGGACGACAGGCAATTCGGCTTTCTTT; CDR3 protein: CASSRTTGNSAFF
V gene: TRBV7-3; clone size: many; D gene: .; J gene: TRBJ2-3; CDR3 DNA: TGTGCCAGCAGCTTCGATACGACAGATACGCAGTATTTT; CDR3 protein: CASSFDTTDTQYF
V gene: TRBV5-1; clone size: few; D gene: TRBD2; J gene: TRBJ2-3; CDR3 DNA: TGCGCCAGCAGCCGGGGACTAGCGGGGAGCACAGATACGCAGTATTTT; CDR3 protein: CASSRGLAGSTDTQYF
V gene: TRBV7-9; clone size: .; D gene: .; J gene: TRBJ2-1; CDR3 DNA: TGTGCCAGCAGCCTACAGGGTCTGGAGCAGTTCTTC; CDR3 protein: CASSLQGLEQFF
V gene: TRBV5-1; clone size: few; D gene: TRBD1; J gene: TRBJ1-2; CDR3 DNA: TGCGCCAGCAGCCTTCGGACAGGGAAGGGAGACTATGGCTACACCTTC; CDR3 protein: CASSLRTGKGDYGYTF
V gene: TRBV4-3; clone size: few; D gene: .; J gene: TRBJ2-3; CDR3 DNA: TGCGCCAGCAGCCAAGAGCACAGCGTTGCTACGCAGTATTTT; CDR3 protein: CASSQEHSVATQYF
V gene: TRBV28; clone size: .; D gene: TRBD1; J gene: TRBJ2-2; CDR3 DNA: TGTGCCAGCACGGACAGGGGGTTGAACACCGGGGAGCTGTTTTTT; CDR3 protein: CASTDRGLNTGELFF
V gene: TRBV27; clone size: .; D gene: TRBD1; J gene: TRBJ1-1; CDR3 DNA: TGTGCCAGCAGCTCCGGAGGGGGACAGGGGAGGGCAGCTTTCTTT; CDR3 protein: CASSSGGGQGRAAFF
V gene: TRBV10-3; clone size: few; D gene: TRBD1; J gene: TRBJ1-4; CDR3 DNA: TGTGCCATCAGTAGGACAGGGGGCGATGAAAAACTGTTTTTT; CDR3 protein: CAISRTGGDEKLFF
V gene: TRBV6-5; clone size: few; D gene: TRBD2; J gene: TRBJ2-3; CDR3 DNA: TGTGCCAGCATGAGGCCCGGGGGGGGCCATAGCACAGATACGCAGTATTTT; CDR3 protein: CASMRPGGGHSTDTQYF
V gene: TRBV5-1; clone size: .; D gene: TRBD2; J gene: TRBJ2-5; CDR3 DNA: TGCGCCAGCAGCTTGGCAGGGGCGAGCGGGGGACTCCAAGAGACCCAGTACTTC; CDR3 protein: CASSLAGASGGLQETQYF
V gene: TRBV3-1; clone size: .; D gene: .; J gene: TRBJ2-1; CDR3 DNA: TGTGCCAGCAGCCTCCTCGGGGGAACCTCCTACAATGAGCAGTTCTTC; CDR3 protein: CASSLLGGTSYNEQFF
V gene: TRBV7-2; clone size: many; D gene: .; J gene: TRBJ2-7; CDR3 DNA: TGTGCCAGCAGCTCCCGACAGGTCTACGAGCAGTACTTC; CDR3 protein: CASSSRQVYEQYF
V gene: TRBV5-4; clone size: few; D gene: .; J gene: TRBJ2-2; CDR3 DNA: TGTGCCAGCAGCTTGCTGGGTATAGACGGGGAGCTGTTTTTT; CDR3 protein: CASSLLGIDGELFF
V gene: TRBV10-3; clone size: .; D gene: .; J gene: TRBJ2-6; CDR3 DNA: TGTGCCATCAGTGGGACCCGAGACTCTGGGGCCAACGTCCTGACTTTC; CDR3 protein: CAISGTRDSGANVLTF
V gene: TRBV12-3/TRBV12-4; clone size: .; D gene: TRBD2; J gene: TRBJ2-3; CDR3 DNA: TGTGCCAGCAGAGGATGGACTAGCGGGGGGGTGCGCACAGATACGCAGTATTTT; CDR3 protein: CASRGWTSGGVRTDTQYF
V gene: TRBV11-3; clone size: many; D gene: .; J gene: TRBJ2-5; CDR3 DNA: TGTGCCAGCAGTTCCAGCGGCCAAGAGACCCAGTACTTC; CDR3 protein: CASSSSGQETQYF
V gene: TRBV7-6; clone size: once; D gene: .; J gene: TRBJ1-2; CDR3 DNA: TGTGCCAGCAGCTTAGGCCAGGCCGGGGCCTACACCTTC; CDR3 protein: CASSLGQAGAYTF
V gene: TRBV11-2; clone size: many; D gene: .; J gene: TRBJ2-6; CDR3 DNA: TGTGCCAGCGTGTTTTCTGGGGCCAACGTCCTGACTTTC; CDR3 protein: CASVFSGANVLTF
V gene: TRBV29-1; clone size: .; D gene: .; J gene: TRBJ1-1; CDR3 DNA: TGCAGCGTTGGACAGGCCTTGAACACTGAAGCTTTCTTT; CDR3 protein: CSVGQALNTEAFF
V gene: TRBV28; clone size: .; D gene: TRBD1; J gene: TRBJ1-1; CDR3 DNA: TGTGCCAGCAGTTTGGGAGGGGGCCTGAGGAACACTGAAGCTTTCTTT; CDR3 protein: CASSLGGGLRNTEAFF
V gene: TRBV3-1; clone size: few; D gene: TRBD2; J gene: TRBJ2-1; CDR3 DNA: TGTGCCAGCAACGTCGGGGGGGCCCGTAATGAGCAGTTCTTC; CDR3 protein: CASNVGGARNEQFF
V gene: TRBV20-1; clone size: few; D gene: .; J gene: TRBJ2-3; CDR3 DNA: TGCAGTGCCAAAACGGGGGGCGGCTATACGCAGTATTTT; CDR3 protein: CSAKTGGGYTQYF
V gene: TRBV12-3/TRBV12-4; clone size: .; D gene: .; J gene: TRBJ1-5; CDR3 DNA: TGTGCCAGCACAAAATCTAACCGGGCGAATCAGCCCCAGCATTTT; CDR3 protein: CASTKSNRANQPQHF
V gene: TRBV5-1; clone size: medium-sized; D gene: .; J gene: TRBJ2-3; CDR3 DNA: TGCGCCAGCAGCTTGGAATCCAGGCCCACAGATACGCAGTATTTT; CDR3 protein: CASSLESRPTDTQYF
V gene: TRBV29-1; clone size: few; D gene: .; J gene: TRBJ1-2; CDR3 DNA: TGCAGCGTTACCCTCAGCGTGGGCTACACCTTC; CDR3 protein: CSVTLSVGYTF
V gene: TRBV29-1; clone size: few; D gene: .; J gene: TRBJ2-5; CDR3 DNA: TGCAGCGTTCGCCGACAGGAAGAGACCCAGTACTTC; CDR3 protein: CSVRRQEETQYF
V gene: TRBV4-2; clone size: .; D gene: .; J gene: TRBJ2-6; CDR3 DNA: TGTGCCAGCAGCCCGCATACCCGGGGAATTACTGGGGCCAACGTCCTGACTTTC; CDR3 protein: CASSPHTRGITGANVLTF
V gene: TRBV3-1; clone size: .; D gene: .; J gene: TRBJ2-1; CDR3 DNA: TGTGCCAGCAGCCGAGGGACCCCCACTGAGCAGTTCTTC; CDR3 protein: CASSRGTPTEQFF
V gene: TRBV20-1; clone size: many; D gene: TRBD1; J gene: TRBJ2-3; CDR3 DNA: TGCAGTGCTAGAGCCGGGACAGGGCTAGCAGATACGCAGTATTTT; CDR3 protein: CSARAGTGLADTQYF
V gene: TRBV4-2; clone size: .; D gene: TRBD2; J gene: TRBJ2-5; CDR3 DNA: TGTGCCAGCAGCCAAGATCTGACGGGGGGGCAAGAGACCCAGTACTTC; CDR3 protein: CASSQDLTGGQETQYF
V gene: TRBV5-6; clone size: many; D gene: .; J gene: TRBJ1-2; CDR3 DNA: TGTGCCAGCAGCTTCGAAGCTAACTATGGCTACACCTTC; CDR3 protein: CASSFEANYGYTF
V gene: TRBV12-3/TRBV12-4; clone size: many; D gene: .; J gene: TRBJ2-1; CDR3 DNA: TGTGCCAGCACTACCCCCGGACAGTCCTACAATGAGCAGTTCTTC; CDR3 protein: CASTTPGQSYNEQFF
V gene: TRBV12-3/TRBV12-4; clone size: .; D gene: .; J gene: TRBJ1-1; CDR3 DNA: TGTGCCAGCCACTTTTCCACAGCCCAGGGACCCCTCACTGAAGCTTTCTTT; CDR3 protein: CASHFSTAQGPLTEAFF
V gene: TRBV2; clone size: .; D gene: TRBD1; J gene: TRBJ2-6; CDR3 DNA: TGTGCCAGCAGTGGCGACAGGGTTGGGGCCAACGTCCTGACTTTC; CDR3 protein: CASSGDRVGANVLTF
V gene: TRBV18; clone size: few; D gene: .; J gene: TRBJ1-1; CDR3 DNA: TGTGCCAGCCAGCGAGAAGGGAACACTGAAGCTTTCTTT; CDR3 protein: CASQREGNTEAFF
V gene: TRBV7-2; clone size: few; D gene: TRBD1; J gene: TRBJ2-3; CDR3 DNA: TGTGCCAGCAGCCCGGACAGGGGGTCCGATACGCAGTATTTT; CDR3 protein: CASSPDRGSDTQYF
V gene: TRBV24-1; clone size: medium-sized; D gene: .; J gene: TRBJ2-2; CDR3 DNA: TGTGCCACCAGGCGCACCGGGGAGCTGTTTTTT; CDR3 protein: CATRRTGELFF
V gene: TRBV5-1; clone size: many; D gene: .; J gene: TRBJ2-1; CDR3 DNA: TGCGCCAGCAGCTTCGGGGGCGATTTGTACAATGAGCAGTTCTTC; CDR3 protein: CASSFGGDLYNEQFF